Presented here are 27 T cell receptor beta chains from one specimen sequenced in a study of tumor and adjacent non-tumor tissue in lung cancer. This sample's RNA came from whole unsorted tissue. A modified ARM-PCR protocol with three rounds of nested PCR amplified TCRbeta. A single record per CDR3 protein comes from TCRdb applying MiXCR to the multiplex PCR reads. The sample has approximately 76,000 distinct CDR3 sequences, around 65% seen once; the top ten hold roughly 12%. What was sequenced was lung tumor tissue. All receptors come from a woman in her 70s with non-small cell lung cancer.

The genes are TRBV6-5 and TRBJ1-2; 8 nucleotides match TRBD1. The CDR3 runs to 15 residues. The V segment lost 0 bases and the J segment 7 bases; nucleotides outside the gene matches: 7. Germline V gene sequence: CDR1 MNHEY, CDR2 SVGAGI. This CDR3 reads CASSYSSGGDCGYTF. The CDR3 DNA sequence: TGTGCCAGCAGTTACTCCTCAGGGGGCGACTGTGGCTACACCTTC.

The CDR3 spells CASCPRQPPRTQYF. CDR3 in DNA: TGTGCCAGCTGTCCTCGACAGCCCCCCAGGACCCAGTACTTC. This chain connects TRBV6-2 or TRBV6-3 to TRBJ2-5; TRBD1 might be the D (5 bases). The V and J ends lost 8 bases and 7 bases respectively, with 20 bases between them. Germline V CDR1 and CDR2: MNHEY, SVGEGT. This CDR3 region has 14 residues.

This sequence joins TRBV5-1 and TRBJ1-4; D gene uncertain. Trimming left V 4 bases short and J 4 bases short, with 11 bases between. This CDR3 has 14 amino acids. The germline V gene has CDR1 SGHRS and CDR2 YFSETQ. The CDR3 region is CASSENGNNEKLFF. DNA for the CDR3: TGCGCCAGCAGCGAGAACGGAAATAATGAAAAACTGTTTTTT.

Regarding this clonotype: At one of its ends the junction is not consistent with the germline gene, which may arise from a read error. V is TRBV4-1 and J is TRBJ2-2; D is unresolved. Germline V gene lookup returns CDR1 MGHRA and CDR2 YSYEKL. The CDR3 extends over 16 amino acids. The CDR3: CASSQHPVWNTVELCF. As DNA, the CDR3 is TGCGCCAGCAGCCAACACCCCGTTTGGAACACCGTGGAGCTGTGTTTT.

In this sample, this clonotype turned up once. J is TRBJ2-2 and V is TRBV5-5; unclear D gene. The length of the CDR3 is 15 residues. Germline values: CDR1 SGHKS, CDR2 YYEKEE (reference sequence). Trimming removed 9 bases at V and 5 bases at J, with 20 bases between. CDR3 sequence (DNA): TGTGCCAATAGCCCCTTGGTTGCGTCTACCGGGGAGCTGTTTTTT. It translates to CANSPLVASTGELFF.

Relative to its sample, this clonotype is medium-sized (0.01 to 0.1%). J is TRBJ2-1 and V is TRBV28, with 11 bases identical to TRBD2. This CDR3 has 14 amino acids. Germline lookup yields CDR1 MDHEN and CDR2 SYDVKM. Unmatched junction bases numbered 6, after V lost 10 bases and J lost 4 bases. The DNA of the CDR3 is TGTGCCATCCATAGCGGGAGGGGGTACAATGAGCAGTTCTTC. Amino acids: CAIHSGRGYNEQFF.

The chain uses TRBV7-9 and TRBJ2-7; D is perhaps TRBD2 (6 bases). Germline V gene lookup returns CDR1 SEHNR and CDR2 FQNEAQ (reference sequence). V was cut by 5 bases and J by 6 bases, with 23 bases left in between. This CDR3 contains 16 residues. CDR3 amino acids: CASSEVTMSGRLEQYF. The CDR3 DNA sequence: TGTGCCAGCAGCGAAGTCACTATGAGCGGGCGTCTCGAGCAGTACTTC. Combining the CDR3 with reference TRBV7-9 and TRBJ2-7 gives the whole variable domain DTGVSQNPRHKITKRGQNVTFRCDPISEHNRLYWYRQTLGQGPEFLTYFQNEAQLEKSRLLSDRFSAERPKGSFSTLEIQRTEQGDSAMYLCASSEVTMSGRLEQYFGPGTRLTVT.

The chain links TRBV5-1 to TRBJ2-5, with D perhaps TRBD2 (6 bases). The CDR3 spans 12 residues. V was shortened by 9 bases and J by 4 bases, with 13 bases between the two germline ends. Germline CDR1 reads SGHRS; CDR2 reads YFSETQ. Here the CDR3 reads CAIGGKGETQYF. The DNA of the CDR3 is TGCGCCATTGGAGGGAAGGGAGAGACCCAGTACTTC.

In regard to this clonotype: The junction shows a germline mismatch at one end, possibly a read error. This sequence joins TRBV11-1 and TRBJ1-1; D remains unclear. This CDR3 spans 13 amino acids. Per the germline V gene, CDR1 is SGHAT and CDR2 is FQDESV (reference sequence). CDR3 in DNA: TGTGCCAGCGGCTTAGTGGTGAACACTGAAGCCTTCTTT. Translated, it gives CASGLVVNTEAFF.

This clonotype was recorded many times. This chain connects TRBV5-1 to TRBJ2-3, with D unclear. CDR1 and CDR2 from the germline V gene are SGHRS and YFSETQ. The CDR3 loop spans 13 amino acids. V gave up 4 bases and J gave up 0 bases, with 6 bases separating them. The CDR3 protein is CASSTSSTDTQYF. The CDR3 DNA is TGCGCCAGCAGCACCTCTAGCACAGATACGCAGTATTTT.

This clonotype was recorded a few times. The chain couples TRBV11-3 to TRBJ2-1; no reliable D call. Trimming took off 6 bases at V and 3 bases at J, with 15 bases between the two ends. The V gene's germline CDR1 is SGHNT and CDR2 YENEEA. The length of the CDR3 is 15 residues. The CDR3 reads CASSLASGNYNEQFF. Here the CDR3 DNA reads TGTGCCAGCAGTTTGGCTAGTGGGAACTACAATGAGCAGTTCTTC.

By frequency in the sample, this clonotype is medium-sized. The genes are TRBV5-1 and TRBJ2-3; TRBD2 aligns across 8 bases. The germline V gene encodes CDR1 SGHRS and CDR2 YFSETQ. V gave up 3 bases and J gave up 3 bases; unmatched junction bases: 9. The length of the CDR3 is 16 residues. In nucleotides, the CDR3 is TGCGCCAGCAGCTCTCTTCCTAGCGGGTCGACAGATACGCAGTATTTT. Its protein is CASSSLPSGSTDTQYF.

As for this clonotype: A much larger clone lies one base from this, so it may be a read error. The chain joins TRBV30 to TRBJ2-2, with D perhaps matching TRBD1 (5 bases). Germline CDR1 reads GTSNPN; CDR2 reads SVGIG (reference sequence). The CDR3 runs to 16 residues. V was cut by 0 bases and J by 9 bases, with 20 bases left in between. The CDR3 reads CAWSVRDSAAGRELFF. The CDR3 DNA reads TGTGCCTGGAGTGTACGTGACAGCGCGGCCGGCAGGGAGCTGTTTTTT.

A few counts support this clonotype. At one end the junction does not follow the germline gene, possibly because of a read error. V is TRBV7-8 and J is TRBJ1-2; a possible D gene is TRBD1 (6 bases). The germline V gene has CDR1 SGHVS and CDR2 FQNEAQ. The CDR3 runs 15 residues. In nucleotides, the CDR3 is TGTGCCAGCACGTCACGGACAGCGTCTAACTACGGCTACACCTTC. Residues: CASTSRTASNYGYTF.

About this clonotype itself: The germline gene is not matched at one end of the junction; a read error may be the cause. The CDR3 loop reads CASSSLRRQSTYTQYF. CDR3 DNA: TGTGCCAGCAGCTCCCTGAGGAGGCAGTCCACATATACGCAGTATTTT. V is TRBV7-9 and J is TRBJ2-3; a weak D match, TRBD2 (5 bases). The CDR3 spans 16 residues. The germline gives CDR1 SEHNR, CDR2 FQNEAQ (reference sequence).

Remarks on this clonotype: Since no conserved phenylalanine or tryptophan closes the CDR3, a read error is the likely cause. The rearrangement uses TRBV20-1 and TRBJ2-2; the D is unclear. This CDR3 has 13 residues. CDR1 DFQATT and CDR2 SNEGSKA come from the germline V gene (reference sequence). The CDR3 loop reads CNARLGNTGELFS. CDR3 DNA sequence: TGCAATGCAAGACTGGGGAACACCGGGGAGCTGTTTTCT.

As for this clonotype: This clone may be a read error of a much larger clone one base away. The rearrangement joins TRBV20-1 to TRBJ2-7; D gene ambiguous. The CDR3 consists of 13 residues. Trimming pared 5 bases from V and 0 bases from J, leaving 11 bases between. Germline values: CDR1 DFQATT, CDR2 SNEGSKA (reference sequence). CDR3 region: CSAYRTDSYEQYF. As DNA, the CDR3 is TGCAGTGCTTATCGGACGGACTCCTACGAGCAGTACTTC.

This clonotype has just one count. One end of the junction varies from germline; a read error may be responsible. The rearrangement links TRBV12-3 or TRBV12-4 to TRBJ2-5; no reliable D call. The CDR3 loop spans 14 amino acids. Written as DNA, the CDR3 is TGTGTCAGCAGTTTTCCTGGGCGGCAAGAGACCCAGTACTTC. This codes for CVSSFPGRQETQYF.

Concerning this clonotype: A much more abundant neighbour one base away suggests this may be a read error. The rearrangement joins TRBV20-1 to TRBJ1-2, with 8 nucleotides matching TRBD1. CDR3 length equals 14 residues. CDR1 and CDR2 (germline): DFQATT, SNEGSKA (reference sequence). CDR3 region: CNAIQQGVSYGYTF. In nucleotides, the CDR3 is TGCAATGCTATACAACAGGGGGTGAGCTATGGCTACACCTTC.

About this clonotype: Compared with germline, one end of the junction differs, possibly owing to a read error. CDR3 sequence reads: CTISVVAGVKEQCF. CDR3 in DNA: TGTACCATCAGTGTTGTAGCGGGAGTAAAGGAGCAGTGCTTC. The chain joins TRBV10-3 to TRBJ2-7; 9 bases are a match to TRBD2. The germline V gene has CDR1 ENHRY and CDR2 SYGVKD. The CDR3 is made up of 14 amino acids.

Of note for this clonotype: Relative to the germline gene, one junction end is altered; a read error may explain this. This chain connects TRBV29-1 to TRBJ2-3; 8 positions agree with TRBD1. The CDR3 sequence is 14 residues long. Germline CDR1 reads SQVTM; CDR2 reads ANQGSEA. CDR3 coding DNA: TGCAGTGTTGCCAGGGAGACAGGGGCAAATACGCAGTATTTT. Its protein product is CSVARETGANTQYF.

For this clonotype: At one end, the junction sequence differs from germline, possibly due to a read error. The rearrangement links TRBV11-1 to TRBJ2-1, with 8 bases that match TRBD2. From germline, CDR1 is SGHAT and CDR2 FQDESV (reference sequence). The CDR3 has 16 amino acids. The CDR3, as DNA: TGTGCCAGCAGTTTAGCCCTAGCGGGCCTGTACAATGGGCAGTTGTTC. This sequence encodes CASSLALAGLYNGQLF.

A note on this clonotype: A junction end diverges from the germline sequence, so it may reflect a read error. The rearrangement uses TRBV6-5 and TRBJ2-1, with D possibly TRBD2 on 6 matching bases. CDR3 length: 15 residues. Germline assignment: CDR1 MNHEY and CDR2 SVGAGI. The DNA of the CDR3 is TGTGCCAGCAGTTCAAGACTAGGTTCCTACATTGAGAAGTTCTTC. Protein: CASSSRLGSYIEKFF.

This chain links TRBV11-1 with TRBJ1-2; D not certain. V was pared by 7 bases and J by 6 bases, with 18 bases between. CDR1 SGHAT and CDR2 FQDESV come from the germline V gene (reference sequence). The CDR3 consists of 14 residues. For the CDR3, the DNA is TGTGCCAGCATTCATTCAGGAGTTGGCCATGGCTACACCTTC. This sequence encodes CASIHSGVGHGYTF.

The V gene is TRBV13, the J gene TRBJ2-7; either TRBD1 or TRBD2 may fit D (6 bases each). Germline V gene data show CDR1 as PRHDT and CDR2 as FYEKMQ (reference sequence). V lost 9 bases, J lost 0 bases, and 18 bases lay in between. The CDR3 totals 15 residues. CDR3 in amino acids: CARSERGATSYEQYF. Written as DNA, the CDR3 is TGTGCCAGGAGTGAAAGGGGGGCGACCTCCTACGAGCAGTACTTC. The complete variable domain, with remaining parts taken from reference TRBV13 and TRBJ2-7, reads AAGVIQSPRHLIKEKRETATLKCYPIPRHDTVYWYQQGPGQDPQFLISFYEKMQSDKGSIPDRFSAQQFSDYHSELNMSSLELGDSALYFCARSERGATSYEQYFGPGTRLTVT.

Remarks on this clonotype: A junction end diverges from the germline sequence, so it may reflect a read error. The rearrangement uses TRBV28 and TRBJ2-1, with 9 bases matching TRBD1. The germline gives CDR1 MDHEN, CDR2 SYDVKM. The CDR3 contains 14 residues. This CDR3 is CANTQGAFYNGQFF. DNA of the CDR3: TGTGCCAACACACAGGGGGCGTTCTACAATGGGCAGTTCTTC.

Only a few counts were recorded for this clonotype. The CDR3: CASTLTGLAGETQYF. DNA for the CDR3: TGTGCCAGCACCCTCACGGGACTAGCGGGAGAGACCCAGTACTTC. This chain uses TRBV11-1 with TRBJ2-5; TRBD2 matches at 12 bases. Trimming took 7 bases from V and 4 from J; bases not matched to a gene: 7. The germline gives CDR1 SGHAT, CDR2 FQDESV (reference sequence). The CDR3 runs 15 residues.